This is a list of T cell receptor beta chains from one sample in a study of memory CD4+ T cells and cytomegalovirus serostatus. Assay: immunoSEQ multiplex PCR; the TCRdb copy retains only in-frame clones and omits some. The sample shows about 92,000 clones, over 70% of them seen only once. The sequencing sample was made of memory CD4+ T cells from blood. These receptors were collected from an adult in good health and CMV-seropositive. The conserved cysteine and the conserved F or W are not part of the CDR3 here. The D gene is left open where the match is weak. Not all rows give a size; the values are once, few, many and, for expanded clones, a class.

clone_size,v_call,d_call,cdr3_aa
NA,TRBV6-6,NA,ASGGQPQH
once,TRBV7-2,NA,ASSHPTGEQF
few,TRBV10-1,TRBD1,ASSRQGVDTGELF
NA,TRBV19,NA,ASSRTGISGRTDTQY
once,TRBV7-2,NA,ASSLQGIGELF
NA,TRBV15,NA,ATRGGHSQETQY
NA,TRBV27,TRBD2,ASSLSLAGGWNTGELF
NA,TRBV6-5,NA,ASSYGVLSGNTIY
NA,TRBV7-9,NA,ASSITGELF
NA,TRBV5-1,NA,ASSPYGGGGYGYT
NA,TRBV6-1,NA,ASGRQPMNTEAF
NA,TRBV7-9,TRBD1,ASSDNRGNNEQF
NA,TRBV19,TRBD1,ASSPRTGGTGELF
once,TRBV19,NA,ASSDRLAKNIQY
NA,TRBV15,NA,ATSRDLEETQY
NA,TRBV9,NA,ASSVGSRGNTEAF
NA,TRBV6-5,TRBD1,ASSTQGAPATEAF
few,TRBV6-1,TRBD1,ASSAGTGKGNEQF
NA,TRBV19,TRBD2,ASSTLLAGGYEQY